This T cell receptor beta chain stems from a study of cytomegalovirus exposure and HLA in healthy donors. Each donor's status was that of a healthy bone marrow donor. This CDR3 comprises 15 residues. The V gene's germline CDR1 is MNHNS and CDR2 SASEGT. V was pared by 4 bases and J by 1 base, with 3 bases of the junction left unmatched. As regards this clone: Its antigen is unknown.

PCR used 60 Vbeta primers and 13 Jbeta primers. Libraries were prepared by immunoSEQ multiplex PCR; TCRdb keeps only in-frame clonotypes and omits some of them. The data show 130,000 to 150,000 clones, roughly 64% seen once. Study-wide results and caveats: In a later analysis, the majority of CMV-associated beta chains seemingly showed HLA restriction. For TCR beta chains, V- and J-gene trimming was later linked to a missense DCLRE1C variant.

Source material: PBMCs. The sequence derives from a woman between 25 and 40 years old in good health and CMV-seropositive. The chain has TRBV6-1 and TRBJ2-7; TRBD1 matches 11 bases. The CDR3 DNA is TGTGCCAGCAGTGGGGACAGGGGGTTTTCCTACGAGCAGTACTTC. Translating it yields CASSGDRGFSYEQYF.